This T cell receptor beta chain came from a study of regulatory dendritic cells for organ transplantation. Study information: Monocytes received vitamin D3 on days 0 and 4, IL-10 on day 4.

Concerning this clone: Its antigen is currently unknown.

General observations from the study: Regulatory dendritic cells appeared to expand memory CD8+ clones less than mature ones. Naive T cells showed high diversity, memory cells less, memory CD8+ least.

The repertoire was sequenced with immunoSEQ multiplex PCR; TCRdb's copy has only in-frame clones and lacks some. The sample includes approximately 11,000 clones, roughly nine tenths seen only once; the top ten take roughly 0.41%. Allogeneic regulatory or mature dendritic cells were co-cultured for 4 to 6 days with CFSE-labeled sorted T cells at 1:10. FACS sorted CD4+ or CD8+ T cells into CD45RA+ naive and CD45RO+ memory. Germline V gene lookup returns CDR1 MDHEN and CDR2 SYDVKM. V dropped 8 bases and J dropped 1; count of bases not matched to a gene: 8. The CDR3 length is 15 residues. The receptor was derived from a human donor in good health. Sequenced material: naive CD8+ T cells from blood cultured with dendritic cells. Subset given: CD45RA+ naive T cells. The chain couples TRBV28 to TRBJ1-1; 9 bases map to TRBD1. CDR3 loop: CASAYGTGTNTEAFF. Written as DNA, the CDR3 is TGTGCCAGCGCCTACGGGACAGGGACGAACACTGAAGCTTTCTTT.